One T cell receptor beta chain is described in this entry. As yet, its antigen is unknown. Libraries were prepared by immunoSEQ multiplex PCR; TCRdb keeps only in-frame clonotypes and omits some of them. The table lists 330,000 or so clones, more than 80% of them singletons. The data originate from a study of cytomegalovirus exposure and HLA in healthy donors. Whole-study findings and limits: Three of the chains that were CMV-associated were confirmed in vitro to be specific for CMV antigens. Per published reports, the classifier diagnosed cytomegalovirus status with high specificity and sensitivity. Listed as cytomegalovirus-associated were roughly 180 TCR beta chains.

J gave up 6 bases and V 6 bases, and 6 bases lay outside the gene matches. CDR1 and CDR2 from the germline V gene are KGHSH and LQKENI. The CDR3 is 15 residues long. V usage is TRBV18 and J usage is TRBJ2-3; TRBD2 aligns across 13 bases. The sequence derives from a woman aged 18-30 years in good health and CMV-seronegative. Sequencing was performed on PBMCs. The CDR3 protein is CASSPGTSGTDTQYF. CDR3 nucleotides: TGTGCCAGCTCTCCCGGGACTAGCGGGACCGATACGCAGTATTTT.